The clone carrying this T cell receptor (beta chain) was found many times. This specimen belongs to a study of T cells after yellow fever vaccination. TCRdb redid the calling of the 5' RACE reads with MiXCR, one entry per CDR3 protein. This table has tens of thousands of distinct CDR3 sequences, 4.5% appearing once. Per germline, CDR1 SGDLS and CDR2 YYNGEE. The CDR3 runs 11 residues. Trimming pared 3 bases from V and 10 bases from J, leaving 8 bases between. Study-wide results and limits: Though weaker, the secondary response peaked faster, on day 5 versus 15.

This sample comprised PBMCs, either bulk or a sorted T-cell subset (CD4+, CD8+, memory, or dextramer-sorted; not recorded which), obtained on the day of the yellow fever booster vaccination. This clonotype was sampled from a man aged 18 to 30 who received the YFV17D yellow fever vaccine. This chain joins TRBV9 and TRBJ2-1; perhaps TRBD1 as D (5 bases). The CDR3 is CASSDRQEQFF. CDR3 DNA sequence: TGTGCCAGCAGCGATCGACAGGAGCAGTTCTTC.